One and the same sample provided the 24 T cell receptor beta chains below, sequenced in a study of T cells in Graves' hyperthyroidism and ophthalmopathy. Researchers took RNA transcripts and amplified the TCR beta CDR3 regions from them. The TCR CDR3 first-round RT-PCR relied on the HTBI primer set. Via MiXCR, TCRdb re-called the multiplex PCR reads, giving one row per CDR3 protein. Of around 690,000 distinct CDR3 sequences listed, about a fifth are singletons. The specimen sequenced was blood. Receptor source: a man in his thirties or forties with Graves' ophthalmopathy.

This clonotype was observed many times. This rearrangement joins TRBV7-2 to TRBJ1-2; tentative D call: TRBD1 (5 bases). The CDR3 spans 15 residues. Germline CDR1 and CDR2: SGHTA and FQGNSA. V lost 1 base and J lost 3, with 12 bases in between. CDR3 sequence (DNA): TGTGCCAGCAGCTTAGGCAGGGAACCGCACTATGGCTACACCTTC. Protein product: CASSLGREPHYGYTF.

The chain joins TRBV6-2 or TRBV6-3 to TRBJ1-5, with 7 bases lining up with TRBD1. Trimming removed 4 bases from V and 5 bases from J; junction bases left unmatched: 11. The germline gives CDR1 MNHEY, CDR2 SVGEGT. This CDR3 comprises 16 residues. CDR3: CASSSTGRYGYQPQHF. CDR3 nucleotides: TGTGCCAGCAGTTCGACAGGGAGGTACGGCTATCAGCCCCAGCATTTT.

In this sample, this clonotype turned up a few times. The CDR3 nucleotides are TGTGCCACCAGCAGAGATCTAGGCTCCTACAATGAGCAGTTCTTC. Translation gives CATSRDLGSYNEQFF. The chain carries TRBV15 and TRBJ2-1, with D unresolved. The CDR3 consists of 15 residues. Germline CDR1 is LNHNV and CDR2 is YYDKDF (reference sequence). V was cut by 0 bases and J by 0 bases, with 6 bases left in between. Looking up the rest from reference TRBV15 and TRBJ2-1 gives the full variable domain: DAMVIQNPRYQVTQFGKPVTLSCSQTLNHNVMYWYQQKSSQAPKLLFHYYDKDFNNEADTPDNFQSRRPNTSFCFLDIRSPGLGDTAMYLCATSRDLGSYNEQFFGPGTRLTVL.

This clonotype was detected ten times or more. The genes are TRBV12-3 or TRBV12-4 and TRBJ2-2; no definite D call. CDR3 length: 13 residues. V lost 4 bases and J lost 1, with 4 bases in between. The CDR3 DNA sequence: TGTGCCAGCAGTTACAAGAACACCGGGGAGCTGTTTTTT. This gives the protein CASSYKNTGELFF.

This CDR3 is CASSPQGAISYNEQFF. The CDR3 DNA sequence: TGTGCCAGCTCACCACAGGGGGCAATCTCCTACAATGAGCAGTTCTTC. The chain employs TRBV18 and TRBJ2-1; TRBD1 matches at 7 bases. The germline V gene encodes CDR1 KGHSH and CDR2 LQKENI. After removal of 1 base from V and 0 bases from J, the junction contained 3 bases not matched to a gene. The length of the CDR3 is 16 residues.

This clonotype turned up a few times. V usage is TRBV24-1 and J usage is TRBJ1-5, with unresolved D. Germline loops: CDR1 KGHDR, CDR2 SFDVKD. The V and J ends lost 4 bases and 7 bases respectively, with 13 bases between them. The CDR3 loop spans 14 amino acids. CDR3 region: CATSDTNRRQPQHF. The CDR3 DNA reads as TGTGCCACCAGTGACACCAATCGTCGGCAGCCCCAGCATTTT.

This clonotype occurred a few times. This rearrangement joins TRBV20-1 to TRBJ2-7; 10 bases map to TRBD2. Germline-derived CDR1 and CDR2 are DFQATT and SNEGSKA (reference sequence). The CDR3 spans 14 residues. The junction had 6 bases not matched to a gene; V was cut back by 4 bases and J by 3 bases. CDR3 DNA: TGCAGTGCTATAAACACTAGCGGGGACTACGAGCAGTACTTC. Translated: CSAINTSGDYEQYF.

This clonotype was detected many times. The V call is TRBV3-1, the J call TRBJ2-5; 10 bases are a match to TRBD2. There are 15 residues in the CDR3. After removal of 3 bases from V and 4 bases from J, the junction contained 5 bases not matched to a gene. Germline V gene data show CDR1 as LGHDT and CDR2 as YNNKEL (reference sequence). In nucleotides, the CDR3 is TGTGCCAGCAGCCACGCTAGCGGGAGTGGAGAGACCCAGTACTTC. It is translated as CASSHASGSGETQYF.

The rearrangement links TRBV18 to TRBJ2-7; D possibly corresponds to TRBD2 (5 bases). Germline assignment: CDR1 KGHSH and CDR2 LQKENI. Trimming removed 4 bases at V and 2 bases at J, with 15 bases between. There are 15 residues in the CDR3. DNA for the CDR3: TGTGCCAGCTCACTCCGAGAGCGGTTAACCTACGAGCAGTACTTC. This codes for CASSLRERLTYEQYF.

The CDR3 here is CASSLGSGPADTQYF. Written as DNA, the CDR3 is TGTGCCAGCAGCTTGGGCTCAGGTCCAGCAGATACGCAGTATTTT. The chain uses TRBV5-8 and TRBJ2-3; no definite D call. The CDR3 consists of 15 residues. Germline assignment: CDR1 SGHTS and CDR2 YDEGEE. V shed 0 bases and J shed 4 bases, with 12 bases lying between them.

The V gene is TRBV11-2, the J gene TRBJ2-1; no clear D. CDR1 SGHAT and CDR2 FQNNGV come from the germline V gene. Trimming took off 0 bases at V and 10 bases at J, with 7 bases between the two ends. This CDR3 has 12 amino acids. The CDR3: CASSLDGKEQFF. The CDR3 DNA follows: TGTGCCAGCAGCTTAGATGGAAAAGAGCAGTTCTTC.

This clonotype was detected a few times. The chain joins TRBV4-1 to TRBJ2-3; no reliable D call. The CDR3 loop spans 15 amino acids. V shed 1 base and J shed 4 bases, with 12 bases lying between them. Germline CDR1 MGHRA, CDR2 YSYEKL. The CDR3 sequence is CASSQGHPGPDTQYF. In DNA form, the CDR3 reads TGCGCCAGCAGCCAAGGTCACCCTGGTCCAGATACGCAGTATTTT.

The rearrangement links TRBV4-1 to TRBJ2-7; TRBD1 is a possible D gene (5 bases). The CDR3 is 17 amino acids. V lost 2 bases to trimming and J lost 1 base, with 18 bases between them. Looked up from germline, CDR1 is MGHRA and CDR2 is YSYEKL. For the CDR3, the DNA is TGCGCCAGCAGCCAAATGATCACCACAGGATGGTCCTACGAGCAGTACTTC. Translated, it gives CASSQMITTGWSYEQYF.

This rearrangement joins TRBV20-1 to TRBJ2-2; 7 nucleotides match TRBD1. Losses at the gene ends were 0 bases for V and 1 base for J; bases not matched to a gene: 14. The CDR3 runs to 19 residues. Per the germline V gene, CDR1 is DFQATT and CDR2 is SNEGSKA (reference sequence). The CDR3: CSARDSFGVRQGNTGELFF. The CDR3 nucleotides read TGCAGTGCTAGAGATTCATTTGGCGTGAGACAGGGGAACACCGGGGAGCTGTTTTTT.

This clonotype came up a few times. The chain combines TRBV6-1 with TRBJ1-1, with 9 bases fitting TRBD1. Germline CDR1 and CDR2: MNHNS and SASEGT. V lost 5 bases, J lost 5 bases, and 9 bases stayed unmatched. This CDR3 is built from 15 residues. CDR3 protein: CASSISTGGWTEAFF. CDR3 coding DNA: TGTGCCAGCAGTATTTCGACAGGGGGATGGACTGAAGCTTTCTTT.

This chain links TRBV27 with TRBJ2-3; possibly TRBD2 for D (6 bases). Germline assignment: CDR1 MNHEY and CDR2 SMNVEV (reference sequence). The CDR3 length is 15 residues. V was pared by 5 bases and J by 1 base, with 13 bases between. CDR3 residues: CASSGWASGTDTQYF. CDR3 coding DNA: TGTGCCAGCAGTGGGTGGGCTAGCGGCACAGATACGCAGTATTTT.

The V and J genes are TRBV5-1 and TRBJ1-2; D ambiguous. V was trimmed by 4 bases and J by 4 bases, leaving 17 bases between them. CDR1 is SGHRS and CDR2 is YFSETQ in the germline V gene. This CDR3 is built from 15 residues. Written as DNA, the CDR3 is TGCGCCAGCAGCCCGGACCGCACTTCTCGCTATGGCTACACCTTC. Residues: CASSPDRTSRYGYTF.

This clonotype has a handful of counts. This chain's CDR3 is CASSPKMTAYEQYF. DNA for the CDR3: TGTGCCAGCAGCCCGAAAATGACAGCTTACGAGCAGTACTTC. The genes are TRBV7-2 and TRBJ2-7, with a possible D match to TRBD1 (5 bases). Germline V CDR1 and CDR2: SGHTA, FQGNSA. Trimming removed 5 bases from V and 4 bases from J, with 15 bases in between. The CDR3 has 14 amino acids.

This chain uses TRBV20-1 with TRBJ2-5; 8 bases match TRBD1. This CDR3 contains 14 residues. J lost 2 bases, V lost 3 bases, and 5 bases had no gene match. CDR1 is DFQATT and CDR2 is SNEGSKA in the germline V gene (reference sequence). The CDR3 is CSASSRTGQETQYF. The CDR3 DNA is TGCAGTGCTAGTAGCAGGACAGGGCAAGAGACCCAGTACTTC.

This clonotype was counted many times. V usage is TRBV28 and J usage is TRBJ2-5, with D possibly TRBD2 on 5 matching bases. V was cut by 5 bases and J by 5 bases, with 12 bases left in between. The germline CDR1 and CDR2 sequences are MDHEN and SYDVKM. The CDR3 contains 13 residues. In DNA, the CDR3 is TGTGCCAGCAGTGAGAGGGTGTATGAGACCCAGTACTTC. Its translation is CASSERVYETQYF.

This clonotype was seen ten or more times. CDR3 loop: CASSRGTEVNEQYF. As DNA, the CDR3 is TGTGCCAGCAGCCGCGGGACAGAAGTAAACGAGCAGTACTTC. This sequence joins TRBV6-1 and TRBJ2-7, with D possibly being TRBD1 (7 bases). V was cut by 6 bases and J by 5 bases, with 17 bases left in between. The CDR3 has 14 residues. Germline values: CDR1 MNHNS, CDR2 SASEGT.

This rearrangement joins TRBV5-5 to TRBJ2-2; D may be TRBD2 (7 bases). V lost 4 bases and J 0 bases, leaving 16 bases between the germline ends. The CDR3 contains 17 residues. CDR1 and CDR2 from the germline V gene are SGHKS and YYEKEE (reference sequence). CDR3 sequence reads: CASSPTGGQTNTGELFF. Here the CDR3 DNA reads TGTGCCAGCAGCCCAACCGGGGGGCAAACGAACACCGGGGAGCTGTTTTTT. The complete variable domain, with remaining parts taken from reference TRBV5-5 and TRBJ2-2, reads DAGVTQSPTHLIKTRGQQVTLRCSPISGHKSVSWYQQVLGQGPQFIFQYYEKEERGRGNFPDRFSARQFPNYSSELNVNALLLGDSALYLCASSPTGGQTNTGELFFGEGSRLTVL.

Of note for this clonotype: Possible read error: a much larger clone is one base away. This chain joins TRBV11-2 and TRBJ2-3, with 7 bases that match TRBD2. Germline loops: CDR1 SGHAT, CDR2 FQNNGV. The CDR3 is 17 amino acids. Trimming at V came to 1 base and at J to 4 bases, leaving 11 bases not matched to a gene. Written as DNA, the CDR3 is TGTGCCAGCAGCTTAGGGAGTAGCGGGCGACTCGCAGATACGCAGTATTTT. Translation: CASSLGSSGRLADTQYF. Full variable domain (outside the CDR3, taken from reference TRBV11-2 and TRBJ2-3): EAGVAQSPRYKIIEKRQSVAFWCNPISGHATLYWYQQILGQGPKLLIQFQNNGVVDDSQLPKDRFSAERLKGVDSTLKIQPAKLEDSAVYLCASSLGSSGRLADTQYFGPGTRLTVL.

This clonotype was recorded a few times. A read error may be the cause here, since a much bigger clone is one base away. The chain carries TRBV28 and TRBJ1-5, with D unresolved. Trimming left V 5 bases short and J 1 base short, with 3 bases between. Germline-derived CDR1 and CDR2 are MDHEN and SYDVKM. The CDR3 consists of 12 residues. The CDR3, as DNA: TGTGCCAGCAGTGAGAGCAATCAGCCCCAGCATTTT. Protein product: CASSESNQPQHF.